This T cell receptor (beta chain) came from a study of glioma-infiltrating T cells. This clonotype was counted only a few times. The target antigen is unknown. Whole-study findings and limits: Tissue-blood divergence was below expectation in non-neoplastic patients, above in gliomas.

The iRepertoire nested amplicon-rescue multiplex PCR amplified TCR alpha and beta CDR3s from RNA. One-step reverse transcription and amplification started from approximately 100-400 ng of tissue mRNA or PBMC total RNA. A single record per CDR3 protein comes from TCRdb applying MiXCR to the multiplex PCR reads. Among approximately 190,000 distinct CDR3 sequences, 30% to 40% were seen once, and the ten largest hold just over 20%. The CDR3 sequence is 12 residues long. V lost 4 bases to trimming and J lost 4 bases, with 7 bases between them. CDR1 and CDR2 (germline): ENHRY, SYGVKD. The sequence came from a human donor with low-grade glioma or glioblastoma, undergoing nonglioma brain surgery, or in good health (not recorded which). J is TRBJ2-5 and V is TRBV10-3, with D perhaps matching TRBD1 or TRBD2 (6 bases each). Material for sequencing was glioma tissue, nonneoplastic brain tissue, or PBMCs (not recorded which). CDR3 coding DNA: TGTGCCATCAGTGGGGGGGCAGAGACCCAGTACTTC. This encodes CAISGGAETQYF.